A single TCR beta chain is shown here with its context. Its matching antigen is unknown. Between the trimmed V and J ends, which lost 4 bases and 0 bases, there was a span of 16 bases. CDR3 length: 16 residues. Germline loops: CDR1 SQVTM, CDR2 ANQGSEA. This sample stems from a study of human T cells and chemical hapten exposure. Study-level information: Patients, mostly women, had alopecia areata, alopecia totalis or alopecia universalis. Study results and limitations: No shift was seen in TCRs above 1 in 1000 frequency with DPC sensitization.

The time point is: pre-sensitization, week 0. Described treatment: therapeutic diphenylcyclopropenone sensitization with weekly scalp DPC. Extraction of total RNA was performed on unfractionated whole blood. Each CDR3 protein gets one entry after TCRdb re-called the RACE reads with MiXCR. The sample holds around 200,000 distinct CDR3 sequences, almost 30% seen once. This TCR was sampled from a woman under 40 with alopecia areata. Some clones in this sample may be carry-over from other donors' samples. The V call is TRBV29-1, the J call TRBJ1-3; no firm D call. The specimen was whole blood, collected in connection with sensitization to the hapten diphenylcyclopropenone (DPC). CDR3 region: CSVGVGMGASGNTIYF. The CDR3 DNA reads TGCAGCGTTGGAGTGGGGATGGGAGCCTCTGGAAACACCATATATTTT.